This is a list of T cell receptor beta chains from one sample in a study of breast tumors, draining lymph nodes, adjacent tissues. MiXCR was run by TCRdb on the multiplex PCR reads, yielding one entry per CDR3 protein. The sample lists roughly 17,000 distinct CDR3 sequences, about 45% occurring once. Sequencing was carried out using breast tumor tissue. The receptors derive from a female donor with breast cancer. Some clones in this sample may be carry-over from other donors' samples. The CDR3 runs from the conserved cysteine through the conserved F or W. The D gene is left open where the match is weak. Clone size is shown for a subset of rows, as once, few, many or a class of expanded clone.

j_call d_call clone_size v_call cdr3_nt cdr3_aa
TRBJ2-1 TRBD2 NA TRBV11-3 TGTGCCAGCAGCTTCGGACTAGCGGGCGATGAGCAGTTCTTC CASSFGLAGDEQFF
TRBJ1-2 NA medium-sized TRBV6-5 TGTGCCAGCAGTTACGGAAGGGGGATCTATGGCTACACCTTC CASSYGRGIYGYTF
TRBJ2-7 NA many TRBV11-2 TGTGCCAGCAGCTGGGAGAACGAGCAGTACTTC CASSWENEQYF
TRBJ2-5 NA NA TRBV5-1 TGCGCCAGCAGCGCCGGGGCAGCGCAAGACACCCAGTACTTC CASSAGAAQDTQYF
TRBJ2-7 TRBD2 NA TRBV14 TGTGCCAGCAGCCAAATCGGACTAGCGGGAGCCTACGAGCAGTACTTC CASSQIGLAGAYEQYF
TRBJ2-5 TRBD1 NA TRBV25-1 TGTGCCAGCACCGGGGACAGTCAAGAGACCCAGTACTTC CASTGDSQETQYF
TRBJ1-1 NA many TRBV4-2 TGTGCCAGCAGCCAAGATAACCCATCTTCTGAAGCTTTCTTT CASSQDNPSSEAFF
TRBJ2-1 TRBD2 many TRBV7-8 TGTGCCAGCAGCCCTACTGGGACTAGCCGTCATCATGAGCAGTTCTTC CASSPTGTSRHHEQFF
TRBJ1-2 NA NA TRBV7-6 TGTGCCAGCAGCTTAAGTAGGGGGGGAGGCTATGGCTACACCTTC CASSLSRGGGYGYTF
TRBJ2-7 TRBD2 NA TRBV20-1 TGCAGTGCTAGAGTTAGCGGGACCTACGAGCAGTACTTC CSARVSGTYEQYF
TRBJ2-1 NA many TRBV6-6 TGTGCCAGCAACAGGGGACTAGAGACCAATGAGCAGTTCTTC CASNRGLETNEQFF
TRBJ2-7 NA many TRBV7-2 TGTGCCAGCAGCTTAGGCTCAGGGAGATACTCCTACGAGCAGTACTTC CASSLGSGRYSYEQYF
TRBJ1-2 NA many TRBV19 TGTGCCAGTAAGTTGAGGGCAGCTGCCTATGGCTACACCTTC CASKLRAAAYGYTF
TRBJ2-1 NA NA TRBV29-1 TGCAGCGTTGACTGGGGGAGAGGATACGATGAGCAGTTCTTC CSVDWGRGYDEQFF
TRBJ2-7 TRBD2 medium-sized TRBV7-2 TGTGCCAGCAGCTTAGGGACTAGCTCCTACGAGCAGTACTTC CASSLGTSSYEQYF
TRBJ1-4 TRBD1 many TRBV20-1 TGCAGTGCTAGTGCCGGGACAGGGGGAGGTGAAAAACTGTTTTTT CSASAGTGGGEKLFF
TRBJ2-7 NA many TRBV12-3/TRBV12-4 TGTGCCAGCAGACCCCTTGGAGCCCACGAGCAGTACTTC CASRPLGAHEQYF
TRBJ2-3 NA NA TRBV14 TGTGCCAGCAGCTTGAGAGATACGCAGTATTTT CASSLRDTQYF
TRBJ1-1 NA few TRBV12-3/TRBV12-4 TGTGCCAGCAGCGCCACGCGACGGGATGAAGCTTTCTTT CASSATRRDEAFF
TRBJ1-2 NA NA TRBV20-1 TGCAGTGCTAGAGTAGGGCCTGGCTACACCTTC CSARVGPGYTF
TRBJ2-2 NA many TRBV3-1 TGTGCCAGCAGCCAAGTTCTTATTGGCGCCGGGGAGCTGTTTTTT CASSQVLIGAGELFF
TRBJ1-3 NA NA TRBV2 TGTGCCAGCAGTGTAGGGCGCTCTGGGAACACCATATATTTT CASSVGRSGNTIYF
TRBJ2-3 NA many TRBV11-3 TGTGCCAGCAGCTTGACCTTTGGGACTAGCACAGATACGCAGTATTTT CASSLTFGTSTDTQYF
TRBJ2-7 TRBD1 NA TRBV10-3 TGTGCCACTGGACAGGGGGCCTTCTACGAGCAGTACTTC CATGQGAFYEQYF
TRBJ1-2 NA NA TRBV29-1 TGCAGCTCCCCCGGGACCGCTGGGACCTTC CSSPGTAGTF
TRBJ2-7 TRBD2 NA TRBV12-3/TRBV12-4 TGTGCCAGCAGTTTCGGCGGGAGCCCTTACTCCTACGAGCAGTACTTC CASSFGGSPYSYEQYF
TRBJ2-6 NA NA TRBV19 TGTGCCAGTAGTATAGGAGGGGGTTCTGGGGCCAACGTCCTGACTTTC CASSIGGGSGANVLTF
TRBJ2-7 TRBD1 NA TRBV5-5 TGTGCCAGCAGCTGTTCCCCGGACAGGGGGCAATACGAGCAGTACTTC CASSCSPDRGQYEQYF
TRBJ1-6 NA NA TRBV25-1 TGTGCCAGCAGTGAATCCGGCAGGGGATGGGTTTTCCCCCTCCACTTT CASSESGRGWVFPLHF
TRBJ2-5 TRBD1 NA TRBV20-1 TGCAGTGCTAAGGAGGGGCGGGGGACAGGGGGATTGGAGACCCAGTACTTC CSAKEGRGTGGLETQYF
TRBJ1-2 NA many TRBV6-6 TGTGCCAGCGCTCGGGATAACTATGGCTACACCTTC CASARDNYGYTF
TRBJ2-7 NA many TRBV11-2 TGTGCCAGCAGCTCTGACGGGTACGAGCAGTACTTC CASSSDGYEQYF
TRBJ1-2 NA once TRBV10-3 TGTGCCGGGAGGACTAGCGGGAGCCCCAGGGACGGCTACACCTTC CAGRTSGSPRDGYTF